The T cell receptor beta chain described here comes from a study of blood T cell repertoires in COVID-19. Across the whole study: Sample material is recorded as cDNA or gDNA derived from T cells, B-cell-depleted T cells, or PBMCs.

The V and J ends lost 0 bases and 10 bases respectively, with 6 bases between them. Germline-derived CDR1 and CDR2 are KGHDR and SFDVKD. This CDR3 spans 12 amino acids. Original processing notes: Amplified reference gene primers provided the basis for estimating nucleated cell counts. Sequencing was performed with immunoSEQ multiplex PCR; in TCRdb, only in-frame clones are kept and a portion is missing. V and J calls and clone size are those listed in that table; D and trimming were worked out from the DNA. In the table there are some 90,000 clones, roughly 78% of which are singletons. The TCR originated in a woman in her seventies with acute or convalescent COVID-19. Sequencing used peripheral blood. The chain recombines TRBV24-1 with TRBJ2-1, with a tentative D call TRBD2 (5 bases). The CDR3 sequence is CATSDLTGEQFF. The CDR3 nucleotides are TGTGCCACCAGTGATTTGACGGGGGAGCAGTTCTTC.